The 3 T cell receptor beta chains below come from one sample, sequenced in a study of blood T cell repertoires in COVID-19. The method was immunoSEQ multiplex PCR; TCRdb's version includes in-frame clones alone and lacks a portion of them. The sample includes roughly 410,000 clones, roughly 90% of them seen just once. The sequencing sample was made of peripheral blood. These receptors originate from a man in his forties with acute or convalescent COVID-19.

This chain connects TRBV6-6 to TRBJ1-1; no clear D. Germline loops: CDR1 MNHNY, CDR2 SVGAGI (reference sequence). V was cut by 2 bases and J by 2 bases, with 12 bases left in between. The CDR3 length is 15 residues. The CDR3 reads CASSYTGAANTEAFF. The CDR3 region has the DNA TGTGCCAGCAGTTACACTGGAGCGGCCAACACTGAAGCTTTCTTT.

This chain uses TRBV28 with TRBJ2-3, with a possible D match to TRBD2 (6 bases). In germline, CDR1 is MDHEN, CDR2 SYDVKM. The CDR3 has 16 residues. Trimming shortened V by 3 bases and J by 3 bases, and 16 bases separated the two germline ends. In nucleotides, the CDR3 is TGTGCCAGCAGTTTTAGCGCGGGCGGGACTACAGATACGCAGTATTTT. The encoded protein is CASSFSAGGTTDTQYF.

The rearrangement uses TRBV6-5 and TRBJ1-5, with a weak D call TRBD1 (5 bases). Trimming left V 2 bases short and J 3 bases short, with 11 bases between. The CDR3 contains 15 residues. In germline, CDR1 is MNHEY, CDR2 SVGAGI. The CDR3 coding sequence is TGTGCCAGCAGTTACCCTATCAGGGACAATCAGCCCCAGCATTTT. As protein: CASSYPIRDNQPQHF.